This T cell receptor (beta chain) was sequenced during a study of blood T cell repertoires in COVID-19. At the level of the study: Sites across the United States, Italy and Spain contributed samples from acute and convalescent COVID-19. PBMCs, B-cell-depleted T cells, or T cells were the source of the cDNA or gDNA that made up the material.

Authors' data handling: From reference gene primer amplification, estimates of nucleated cell counts were derived. The protocol was immunoSEQ multiplex PCR, while the TCRdb copy is restricted to in-frame clones and leaves out a portion. For V, J and clone size, that table is used; D and trimming come from the DNA. The repertoire holds around 160,000 clones, with more than 85% as singletons. The sample comprised peripheral blood. This receptor was obtained from a young man with acute or convalescent COVID-19.

The CDR3, as DNA: TGCGCCAGCAGTGAGTTGGTAGCCAAAGAGACCCAGTACTTC. Its protein is CASSELVAKETQYF. The chain has TRBV10-1 and TRBJ2-5, with D unclear. The length of the CDR3 is 14 residues. V lost 1 base to trimming and J lost 3 bases, with 9 bases between them. In germline, CDR1 is WNHNN, CDR2 SYGVQD (reference sequence).